One and the same sample provided the 30 T cell receptor beta chains below, sequenced in a study of shared clonotypes between healthy human individuals. Generated by immunoSEQ multiplex PCR, the TCRdb table keeps only in-frame clones and is missing some. The profile covers around 1,900,000 clones, with 90% to 95% appearing a single time and about 1.7% taken by the ten largest. Naive CD8 cells, CD45RO-negative and positively selected for CCR7, excluded terminally differentiated effector memory CD45RA+ cells. The sample comprised naive CD8+ T cells from PBMCs. Receptors originate from a man aged 18 to 29 in good health. Some clones in this sample may be carry-over from other donors' samples.

The CDR3 reads CASSQVNRGPHSLGYEQYF. The CDR3 nucleotides are TGCGCCAGCAGCCAAGTTAACAGGGGACCCCATTCTTTGGGTTACGAGCAGTACTTC. The chain uses TRBV4-3 and TRBJ2-7; 7 positions agree with TRBD1. This CDR3 is 19 amino acids long. J lost 4 bases, V lost 1 base, and 19 bases had no gene match. Germline loops: CDR1 LGHNA, CDR2 YSLEER.

V is TRBV2 and J is TRBJ1-2; TRBD1 is a possible D gene (5 bases). The germline CDR1 and CDR2 sequences are SNHLY and FYNNEI. This CDR3 region has 15 residues. The V end was cut by 7 bases, the J end by 1 base, with 16 bases between. The CDR3 is CASIGLGDDNYGYTF. The CDR3 DNA reads as TGTGCCAGCATCGGCCTTGGGGACGATAACTATGGCTACACCTTC.

The chain recombines TRBV19 with TRBJ2-6; possibly TRBD2 for D (5 bases). V lost 5 bases and J 0 bases, leaving 8 bases between the germline ends. The CDR3 contains 15 residues. Germline V lookup: CDR1 LNHDA, CDR2 SQIVND (reference sequence). The CDR3 sequence is CASSPRDSGANVLTF. CDR3 DNA: TGTGCCAGTAGTCCCCGGGACTCTGGGGCCAACGTCCTGACTTTC.

The chain is built from TRBV7-9 and TRBJ1-5; D is unclear. Looked up from germline, CDR1 is SEHNR and CDR2 is FQNEAQ (reference sequence). V was cut by 0 bases and J by 9 bases, with 6 bases left in between. The CDR3 sequence is 12 residues long. The CDR3 region is CASSLATGPQHF. DNA for the CDR3: TGTGCCAGCAGCTTAGCCACTGGGCCCCAGCATTTT.

V gene TRBV7-9 combines with J gene TRBJ2-5; 7 bases are shared with TRBD1. This CDR3 is built from 13 residues. Trimming at V came to 10 bases and at J to 0 bases, leaving 5 bases not matched to a gene. CDR1 and CDR2 from the germline V gene are SEHNR and FQNEAQ (reference sequence). This CDR3 is CATPGQNQETQYF. The CDR3 nucleotides read TGTGCCACCCCGGGACAGAACCAAGAGACCCAGTACTTC.

Of note for this clone: A read error may account for a junction end that differs from germline. The rearrangement links TRBV27 to TRBJ2-7; 7 bases match TRBD1. Germline-derived CDR1 and CDR2 are MNHEY and SMNVEV (reference sequence). The length of the CDR3 is 15 residues. CDR3 coding DNA: TGTGCCAGCAGTCTGATGACAGGGATTTCCTCCGAGCAGTACTTC. This translates into CASSLMTGISSEQYF.

V and J are TRBV29-1 and TRBJ1-1; 8 nucleotides align to TRBD1. The CDR3 has 13 amino acids. V was pared by 5 bases and J by 1 base, with 3 bases of the junction left unmatched. The V gene's germline CDR1 is SQVTM and CDR2 ANQGSEA. The CDR3 here is CSVRTGRNTEAFF. As DNA, the CDR3 is TGCAGCGTTCGGACAGGGAGGAACACTGAAGCTTTCTTT.

The chain joins TRBV27 to TRBJ1-3; the D is unclear. Germline CDR1 and CDR2: MNHEY and SMNVEV (reference sequence). CDR3 length equals 16 residues. V was cut by 8 bases and J by 4 bases, with 21 bases left in between. The CDR3 bases are TGTGCCAGCCCTTTTGTACGGGTAGCGGGCGGAAACACCATATATTTT. Amino acid sequence: CASPFVRVAGGNTIYF.

The V call is TRBV28, the J call TRBJ2-5, with D tentatively TRBD2 (6 bases). The ends were cut back, 3 bases at V and 1 base at J, with 18 bases in the middle. This CDR3 is built from 17 residues. CDR1 MDHEN and CDR2 SYDVKM come from the germline V gene. CDR3 nucleotides: TGTGCCAGCAGTTTCACCGCCGGACCCGGGAGCCAAGAGACCCAGTACTTC. This encodes CASSFTAGPGSQETQYF.

In the case of this clone: The same CDR3 can be traced to other DNA sequences in this sample. V is TRBV27 and J is TRBJ2-1; D is perhaps TRBD1 (5 bases). The germline CDR1 and CDR2 sequences are MNHEY and SMNVEV (reference sequence). This CDR3 is 14 amino acids long. Trimming took 5 bases from V and 4 from J, leaving 12 bases between them. The CDR3 here is CASSLLTDYNEQFF. The DNA for the CDR3 is TGTGCCAGCAGTCTTTTGACAGATTACAATGAGCAGTTCTTC.

V and J are TRBV6-4 and TRBJ2-2; TRBD2 might be the D (5 bases). Trimming left V 5 bases short and J 1 base short, with 5 bases between. The V gene's germline CDR1 is MRHNA and CDR2 SNTAGT. The CDR3 runs 13 residues. In nucleotides, the CDR3 is TGTGCCAGCAGTAGCGGGAACACCGGGGAGCTGTTTTTT. Encoded protein: CASSSGNTGELFF.

The chain carries TRBV19 and TRBJ1-1; 7 bases line up with TRBD1. The J segment lost 4 bases and the V segment lost 7 bases, leaving 18 bases of the junction unmatched. Germline V gene sequence: CDR1 LNHDA, CDR2 SQIVND (reference sequence). The length of the CDR3 is 17 residues. CDR3 coding DNA: TGTGCCAGTAATTGGGGATACGTTTCAGGGGGATTCACTGAAGCTTTCTTT. Translating gives CASNWGYVSGGFTEAFF.

To note about this clone: Other nucleotide sequences in the sample specify the same CDR3. This chain connects TRBV9 to TRBJ2-2, with D unclear. There are 13 residues in the CDR3. With 0 bases removed from V and 6 bases from J, the gap between germline ends came to 6 bases. CDR1 SGDLS and CDR2 YYNGEE come from the germline V gene. Here the CDR3 DNA reads TGTGCCAGCAGCGTAGGGAGAGCCGGGGAGCTGTTTTTT. Protein: CASSVGRAGELFF. Together with reference TRBV9 and TRBJ2-2, the CDR3 gives the full variable domain: DSGVTQTPKHLITATGQRVTLRCSPRSGDLSVYWYQQSLDQGLQFLIQYYNGEERAKGNILERFSAQQFPDLHSELNLSSLELGDSALYFCASSVGRAGELFFGEGSRLTVL.

V and J are TRBV9 and TRBJ2-7; 7 bases fit TRBD2. With 0 bases clipped from V and 3 bases from J, the junction kept 9 bases outside the gene matches. The CDR3 runs to 16 residues. Germline V gives CDR1 SGDLS, CDR2 YYNGEE. In DNA form, the CDR3 reads TGTGCCAGCAGCGTAGAATTTGCGGGAGAGCTCTACGAGCAGTACTTC. The encoded protein is CASSVEFAGELYEQYF.

Notes on this clone: An end of the junction does not agree with germline; a read error may underlie this. This chain uses TRBV6-5 with TRBJ2-7; D unresolved. The CDR3 runs 9 residues. Looked up from germline, CDR1 is MNHEY and CDR2 is SVGAGI. The CDR3 DNA is TGTGCCAGCAGCCGACTTGCGCCCTTC. As protein: CASSRLAPF.

The chain couples TRBV6-5 to TRBJ2-1; a weak D match, TRBD1 (6 bases). CDR3 length: 14 amino acids. Germline V lookup: CDR1 MNHEY, CDR2 SVGAGI. V lost 6 bases, J lost 8 bases, and 17 bases lay in between. The CDR3 here is CASRGLTGYHEQFF. CDR3 sequence (DNA): TGTGCCAGCAGGGGGCTAACAGGGTACCATGAGCAGTTCTTC.

This clone was counted only a few times. Additional DNA sequences in this sample encode the identical CDR3. The J gene is TRBJ2-7, the V gene TRBV27; D is undetermined. Deletions cut 3 bases from V and 2 bases from J, with 8 bases between. This CDR3 has 13 amino acids. Germline CDR1 and CDR2: MNHEY and SMNVEV (reference sequence). The CDR3 coding sequence is TGTGCCAGCAGTTTTGGGGTAACCTACGAGCAGTACTTC. Translation: CASSFGVTYEQYF.

This rearrangement joins TRBV10-1 to TRBJ1-5; D is unresolved. The germline gives CDR1 WNHNN, CDR2 SYGVQD (reference sequence). This CDR3 region has 15 residues. The CDR3 loop reads CARSSYHNSNQPQHF. CDR3 DNA: TGCGCGCGGAGCAGCTATCACAATAGCAATCAGCCCCAGCATTTT.

This clone appeared a single time. This sequence joins TRBV7-9 and TRBJ2-7, with no clear D. CDR1 is SEHNR, CDR2 FQNEAQ, per germline (reference sequence). The CDR3 spans 12 residues. V was shortened by 5 bases and J by 6 bases, with 11 bases between the two germline ends. CDR3 residues: CASSTSLGEQYF. The CDR3 DNA reads TGTGCCAGCAGCACTTCCTTGGGCGAGCAGTACTTC.

J is TRBJ2-7 and V is TRBV7-9; 7 bases are shared with TRBD1. CDR1 SEHNR and CDR2 FQNEAQ come from the germline V gene (reference sequence). V dropped 6 bases and J dropped 2; count of bases not matched to a gene: 7. CDR3 length equals 14 residues. The CDR3 protein is CASRPRTGTYEQYF. The CDR3 DNA sequence: TGTGCCAGCAGACCTAGGACAGGAACCTACGAGCAGTACTTC.

This chain links TRBV5-1 with TRBJ1-3; D unclear. The CDR3 spans 15 residues. Germline-derived CDR1 and CDR2 are SGHRS and YFSETQ. Trimming took 1 base from V and 2 from J, leaving 10 bases between them. CDR3 loop: CASSLTEAPGNTIYF. CDR3 nucleotide sequence: TGCGCCAGCAGCTTGACGGAGGCCCCTGGAAACACCATATATTTT.

The chain employs TRBV5-1 and TRBJ1-1; TRBD1 is a possible D gene (5 bases). V was shortened by 2 bases and J by 4 bases, with 15 bases between the two germline ends. CDR1 is SGHRS and CDR2 is YFSETQ in the germline V gene. The CDR3 runs 15 residues. CDR3 amino acids: CASSLSWGRLTEAFF. CDR3 in DNA: TGCGCCAGCAGCTTAAGTTGGGGGAGGCTCACTGAAGCTTTCTTT.

This CDR3 is CASSMTRGHTGELFF. CDR3 DNA sequence: TGTGCCAGTAGTATGACTAGGGGTCACACCGGGGAGCTGTTTTTT. The V call is TRBV19, the J call TRBJ2-2; TRBD2 might be the D (6 bases). CDR1 and CDR2 (germline): LNHDA, SQIVND (reference sequence). The CDR3 runs to 15 residues. The V end was cut by 3 bases, the J end by 3 bases, with 11 bases between.

Points on this clone: Other DNA sequences in the sample encode the same CDR3. The chain carries TRBV7-9 and TRBJ2-7; D not certain. CDR3 size: 12 residues. V was clipped by 3 bases and J by 6 bases, with 9 bases between them. Germline V gene data show CDR1 as SEHNR and CDR2 as FQNEAQ (reference sequence). CDR3 sequence: CASSLSGLEQYF. CDR3 DNA: TGTGCCAGCAGCTTGTCCGGGCTCGAGCAGTACTTC.

V usage is TRBV27 and J usage is TRBJ2-7; D gene uncertain. From germline, CDR1 is MNHEY and CDR2 SMNVEV (reference sequence). V was cut by 5 bases and J by 6 bases, with 14 bases left in between. This CDR3 region has 13 residues. DNA of the CDR3: TGTGCCAGCAGTGCGAACCCTAGAGCCGAGCAGTACTTC. Translation gives CASSANPRAEQYF.

V is TRBV7-9 and J is TRBJ2-1; D is possibly TRBD1 or TRBD2 (5 bases each). Trimming stripped 2 bases from V and 6 bases from J, with 14 bases between. CDR3 length: 15 amino acids. Per germline, CDR1 SEHNR and CDR2 FQNEAQ (reference sequence). The CDR3 DNA follows: TGTGCCAGCAGCTTACCGGGACCAGTCCCCAATGAGCAGTTCTTC. Translated, it gives CASSLPGPVPNEQFF.

CDR3 sequence: CASSVGAVHQETQYF. CDR3 bases: TGTGCCAGCAGCGTAGGGGCCGTACACCAAGAGACCCAGTACTTC. V is TRBV9 and J is TRBJ2-5; the D is unclear. CDR3 length: 15 amino acids. Trimming took 0 bases from V and 0 from J, leaving 9 bases between them. CDR1 is SGDLS, CDR2 YYNGEE, per germline. Full variable domain (outside the CDR3, taken from reference TRBV9 and TRBJ2-5): DSGVTQTPKHLITATGQRVTLRCSPRSGDLSVYWYQQSLDQGLQFLIQYYNGEERAKGNILERFSAQQFPDLHSELNLSSLELGDSALYFCASSVGAVHQETQYFGPGTRLLVL.

In the case of this clone: Distinct nucleotide sequences in the sample also encode this CDR3. The CDR3, as DNA: TGCGCCAGCAGCCAAGTCAGGGGCTACGAGCAGTACTTC. Translated, it gives CASSQVRGYEQYF. The V and J genes are TRBV4-1 and TRBJ2-7, with a possible D match to TRBD1 (6 bases). V was pared by 1 base and J by 3 bases, with 7 bases between. Germline lookup yields CDR1 MGHRA and CDR2 YSYEKL. This CDR3 is built from 13 residues.

The V call is TRBV7-9, the J call TRBJ1-4, with 10 bases matching TRBD1. CDR1 and CDR2 from the germline V gene are SEHNR and FQNEAQ (reference sequence). The CDR3 is 17 residues long. J was trimmed by 4 bases and V by 5 bases; bases with no gene match: 10. CDR3 DNA: TGTGCCAGCAGCGCTCGACAGGGGGCGCGGGGTAATGAAAAACTGTTTTTT. Protein: CASSARQGARGNEKLFF.

The chain couples TRBV4-2 to TRBJ1-1; a weak D match, TRBD1 (5 bases). The germline V gene encodes CDR1 LGHNA and CDR2 YNFKEQ. Trimming stripped 5 bases from V and 5 bases from J, with 9 bases between. CDR3 length equals 12 residues. In nucleotides, the CDR3 is TGTGCCAGCAGCTTAGGGGTTACTGAAGCTTTCTTT. Translated: CASSLGVTEAFF.